This T cell receptor (beta chain) was found in a study of CD8 T cells in ankylosing spondylitis. Study-level points and caveats: Disease-linked clones proved CD8+ and comparatively uncommon in peripheral blood. It was reported that disease-linked clones were significantly enriched in matched ankylosing spondylitis synovial fluid. The study identified a TCR beta motif of 7 or 8 highly homologous variants that appeared characteristic of ankylosing spondylitis blood.

Germline V gene sequence: CDR1 SGHTA, CDR2 FQGNSA. Trimming pared 2 bases from V and 4 bases from J, leaving 11 bases between. The CDR3 extends over 15 amino acids. This clonotype was recorded many times. What it binds is not known. A quantitative 5'-RACE method, one with molecular barcodes, was used to make TCR beta libraries. TCRdb ran MiXCR on the 5' RACE reads and lists one entry per CDR3 protein. Among a few hundred thousand distinct CDR3 sequences listed, about 10% were seen once. The sequencing input was blood, either unsorted or a sorted T cell fraction (not recorded which). The TCR comes from a male donor with ankylosing spondylitis or in good health (not recorded which). The chain has TRBV7-2 and TRBJ2-2; maybe TRBD2 (6 bases). The CDR3 region has the DNA TGTGCCAGCAGCTTATCTCAGGGAGGCACCGGGGAGCTGTTTTTT. As protein: CASSLSQGGTGELFF.